The 17 T cell receptor beta chains reported below all come from one sample, sequenced in a study of CD8 T cells in Susac syndrome. It was with random hexamers that 0.5 to 1 ug RNA was reverse transcribed. Each CDR3 protein is one row after TCRdb ran MiXCR on the immunoSEQ multiplex PCR reads. The sample has roughly 110,000 distinct CDR3 sequences, 94% seen once. The sequencing sample was made of CD8+ T cells from PBMCs. All receptors derive from a human donor with Susac syndrome.

The chain couples TRBV12-3 or TRBV12-4 to TRBJ2-1, with TRBD2 matching over 7 bases. The CDR3 covers 13 residues. V trimming: 3 bases; J trimming: 9 bases; junction bases outside the gene matches: 5. The CDR3: CASSFPGGTEQFF. The CDR3 DNA reads TGTGCCAGCAGTTTTCCCGGGGGGACTGAGCAGTTCTTC.

This CDR3 reads CASSQGRGEGRQYF. Written as DNA, the CDR3 is TGCGCCAGCAGCCAAGGACGGGGCGAGGGAAGGCAGTACTTC. J is TRBJ2-7 and V is TRBV4-3; D might be TRBD1 or TRBD2, each matching 5 bases. Trimming stripped 1 base from V and 9 bases from J, with 16 bases between. The germline gives CDR1 LGHNA, CDR2 YSLEER. The CDR3 covers 14 residues.

The chain joins TRBV7-6 to TRBJ2-3, with no clear D. Trimming removed 4 bases at V and 0 bases at J, with 5 bases between. The CDR3 is 13 residues long. CDR1 SGHVS and CDR2 FNYEAQ come from the germline V gene. DNA for the CDR3: TGTGCCAGCAGCTCCGTGAGCACAGATACGCAGTATTTT. Its translation: CASSSVSTDTQYF.

The chain employs TRBV7-9 and TRBJ2-3; D is unresolved. The germline V gene has CDR1 SEHNR and CDR2 FQNEAQ (reference sequence). The ends were cut back, 3 bases at V and 0 bases at J, with 4 bases in the middle. The CDR3 is 13 amino acids. The CDR3 sequence is CASSFSSTDTQYF. The CDR3 DNA reads TGTGCCAGCAGCTTCTCTAGCACAGATACGCAGTATTTT.

This clonotype was recorded once. The rearrangement joins TRBV9 to TRBJ2-7; 7 nucleotides match TRBD1. V was clipped by 4 bases and J by 5 bases; unmatched bases: 12. Per germline, CDR1 SGDLS and CDR2 YYNGEE. The CDR3 runs to 15 residues. CDR3 loop: CASSPDTGVRHEQYF. CDR3 bases: TGTGCCAGCAGCCCGGACACAGGGGTTAGGCACGAGCAGTACTTC.

The CDR3 nucleotides read TGCAGCGTTGCCGGGTGGGACTCCACAGATACGCAGTATTTT. Encoded protein: CSVAGWDSTDTQYF. This chain connects TRBV29-1 to TRBJ2-3, with D perhaps TRBD2 (6 bases). The CDR3 extends over 14 amino acids. Germline lookup yields CDR1 SQVTM and CDR2 ANQGSEA. V was clipped by 4 bases and J by 2 bases, with 13 bases between them.

The sample holds one count of this clonotype. The chain is built from TRBV20-1 and TRBJ2-7, with 7 nucleotides matching TRBD2. Per the germline V gene, CDR1 is DFQATT and CDR2 is SNEGSKA (reference sequence). This CDR3 is built from 14 residues. Trimming cost V 0 bases and J 2 bases; bases outside gene matches: 4. CDR3 amino acids: CSAREPTSAYEQYF. The CDR3 bases are TGCAGTGCTAGAGAACCCACTAGCGCCTACGAGCAGTACTTC.

V usage is TRBV6-5 and J usage is TRBJ2-7, with D tentatively TRBD2 (6 bases). The CDR3 length is 13 residues. Germline CDR1 and CDR2: MNHEY and SVGAGI. Between the trimmed V and J ends, which lost 0 bases and 6 bases, there was a span of 9 bases. In DNA form, the CDR3 reads TGTGCCAGCAGTTACTCAGAGGGAGGCGAGCAGTACTTC. It codes for CASSYSEGGEQYF.

The rearrangement uses TRBV15 and TRBJ1-2; 7 bases are shared with TRBD1. The V gene end was trimmed by 0 bases and the J gene end by 4 bases; junction bases not matched to a gene: 5. The germline V gene encodes CDR1 LNHNV and CDR2 YYDKDF (reference sequence). The CDR3 has 15 residues. CDR3 residues: CATSRDRTGVYGYTF. CDR3 coding DNA: TGTGCCACCAGCAGAGATCGGACAGGAGTCTATGGCTACACCTTC.

Notes on this clonotype: At one of its ends the junction is not consistent with the germline gene, which may arise from a read error. The gene calls are TRBV12-3 or TRBV12-4 and TRBJ1-2, with 10 bases that match TRBD1. The CDR3 length is 14 residues. The CDR3: CASSMGQGHYGDTF. The CDR3 DNA follows: TGTGCCAGCAGCATGGGACAGGGGCACTATGGCGACACCTTC.

Regarding this clonotype: A junction end diverges from the germline sequence, so it may reflect a read error. This chain uses TRBV12-3 or TRBV12-4 with TRBJ1-2; D gene uncertain. This CDR3 spans 12 amino acids. The CDR3 spells CASSPSVYDYTF. The CDR3 DNA follows: TGTGCCAGCAGTCCCAGTGTATATGACTACACCTTC.

J is TRBJ2-1 and V is TRBV23-1; D gene uncertain. TRBV23-1 is assigned to the ORF class and has an uncertain function. V was cut by 8 bases and J by 7 bases, with 12 bases left in between. There are 12 residues in the CDR3. In nucleotides, the CDR3 is TGCGCCAGCTTCGACAAGCCGAATGAGCAGTTCTTC. Translation: CASFDKPNEQFF.

The CDR3, as DNA: TGTGCCAGCAGAAGGTATGGGGGTAATTCACCCCTCCACTTT. Its protein is CASRRYGGNSPLHF. The chain combines TRBV6-5 with TRBJ1-6, with D possibly matching TRBD1 (5 bases). Germline assignment: CDR1 MNHEY and CDR2 SVGAGI. There are 14 residues in the CDR3. The V end lost 6 bases, the J end lost 6 bases, and 12 bases lay between the germline ends.

The CDR3 is CASSLGRGRSPLHF. The CDR3 bases are TGTGCCAGCAGTTTAGGCCGGGGGCGTTCACCCCTCCACTTT. The V and J genes are TRBV12-3 or TRBV12-4 and TRBJ1-6; D possibly corresponds to TRBD1 (6 bases). The CDR3 extends over 14 amino acids. The germline V and J ends were trimmed by 1 base and 9 bases, with 10 bases remaining between them.

This sequence joins TRBV7-2 and TRBJ2-7, with D perhaps given as TRBD1 or TRBD2 (5 bases each). CDR1 SGHTA and CDR2 FQGNSA come from the germline V gene. V was cut by 5 bases and J by 1 base, with 12 bases left in between. This CDR3 is built from 14 residues. The DNA of the CDR3 is TGTGCCAGCAGCCCCGGGACGCTTTCCTACGAGCAGTACTTC. Residues: CASSPGTLSYEQYF.

This clonotype has only a few counts. The chain couples TRBV13 to TRBJ2-5; 12 bases fit TRBD2. The V segment lost 5 bases and the J segment 1 base; nucleotides outside the gene matches: 2. The germline CDR1 and CDR2 sequences are PRHDT and FYEKMQ (reference sequence). The CDR3 totals 15 residues. The CDR3 region is CASSRTSGVQETQYF. The CDR3 bases are TGTGCCAGCAGCCGGACTAGCGGGGTCCAAGAGACCCAGTACTTC.

J is TRBJ2-5 and V is TRBV3-1; unclear D gene. CDR1 and CDR2 from the germline V gene are LGHDT and YNNKEL (reference sequence). The CDR3 extends over 16 amino acids. Trimming left V 0 bases short and J 0 bases short, with 11 bases between. This CDR3 reads CASSQDEASYQETQYF. The CDR3 coding sequence is TGTGCCAGCAGCCAAGATGAGGCATCGTACCAAGAGACCCAGTACTTC.